Shown below are 18 T cell receptor beta chains from a single sample sequenced in a study of T cell responses to AZD1222 COVID-19 vaccine. Sequencing used immunoSEQ multiplex PCR; TCRdb keeps in-frame clones, though not all of them. This sample has fewer than 150,000 clones, with more than 75% found just once. Sequenced material: peripheral blood, taken 28 days after the second AZD1222 dose. The receptors derive from an adult who received the AZD1222 COVID-19 vaccine.

V is TRBV27 and J is TRBJ2-7; TRBD1 matches at 9 bases. In germline, CDR1 is MNHEY, CDR2 SMNVEV (reference sequence). This CDR3 contains 15 residues. Losses at the gene ends were 4 bases for V and 4 bases for J; bases not matched to a gene: 8. As DNA, the CDR3 is TGTGCCAGCAGTTATGGCGGACAGGGGATATACGAGCAGTACTTC. Translation: CASSYGGQGIYEQYF.

This clone was counted once. This chain uses TRBV4-1 with TRBJ1-1; D is ambiguous. In germline, CDR1 is MGHRA, CDR2 YSYEKL. The V end lost 7 bases, the J end lost 2 bases, and 14 bases lay between the germline ends. This CDR3 has 14 residues. This CDR3 is CASKHPGGNTEAFF. The CDR3 DNA follows: TGCGCCAGCAAGCATCCGGGCGGCAACACTGAAGCTTTCTTT.

The chain carries TRBV30 and TRBJ1-5; possibly TRBD1 for D (5 bases). The CDR3 runs to 13 residues. V lost 3 bases to trimming and J lost 3 bases, with 9 bases between them. Looked up from germline, CDR1 is GTSNPN and CDR2 is SVGIG (reference sequence). The CDR3 reads CAWRGQPNQPQHF. CDR3 bases: TGTGCCTGGAGGGGGCAGCCCAATCAGCCCCAGCATTTT.

J is TRBJ1-2 and V is TRBV10-3, with D uncertain. Per the germline V gene, CDR1 is ENHRY and CDR2 is SYGVKD. This CDR3 is 14 amino acids long. With 4 bases removed from V and 3 bases from J, the gap between germline ends came to 12 bases. CDR3 region: CAISGGLQYYGYTF. The DNA of the CDR3 is TGTGCCATCAGTGGCGGCTTGCAATACTATGGCTACACCTTC.

The chain joins TRBV6-5 to TRBJ1-2, with D uncertain. Germline CDR1 is MNHEY and CDR2 is SVGAGI. This CDR3 is built from 15 residues. Between the trimmed V and J ends, which lost 0 bases and 5 bases, there was a span of 13 bases. The CDR3 region has the DNA TGTGCCAGCAGTTACTCCTTGGGGAGTGAGTATGGCTACACCTTC. It specifies CASSYSLGSEYGYTF.

J is TRBJ2-1 and V is TRBV4-3; D is unclear. With 4 bases removed from V and 6 bases from J, the gap between germline ends came to 16 bases. The CDR3 has 15 residues. Germline CDR1 LGHNA, CDR2 YSLEER. The CDR3 sequence is CASSPEHQVSNEQFF. CDR3 DNA sequence: TGCGCCAGCAGCCCTGAGCATCAGGTCTCCAATGAGCAGTTCTTC.

The chain is built from TRBV10-3 and TRBJ2-7; D unresolved. The V end was cut by 2 bases, the J end by 2 bases, with 1 base between. The CDR3 is made up of 11 amino acids. In germline, CDR1 is ENHRY, CDR2 SYGVKD. CDR3 protein: CAISEAYEQYF. Here the CDR3 DNA reads TGTGCCATCAGTGAGGCCTACGAGCAGTACTTC.

This chain uses TRBV19 with TRBJ1-6; perhaps TRBD1 as D (6 bases). This CDR3 is built from 14 residues. The germline gives CDR1 LNHDA, CDR2 SQIVND (reference sequence). Trimming took off 5 bases at V and 8 bases at J, with 13 bases between the two ends. CDR3 residues: CASSLQGMDSPLHF. The CDR3 nucleotides read TGTGCCAGTAGTCTCCAGGGGATGGATTCACCCCTCCACTTT.

This chain connects TRBV9 to TRBJ2-5, with 11 bases matching TRBD2. J gave up 4 bases and V 4 bases, and 9 bases lay outside the gene matches. The germline V gene encodes CDR1 SGDLS and CDR2 YYNGEE. The CDR3 extends over 16 amino acids. The CDR3 sequence: CASSRILAGAGETQYF. The CDR3 DNA follows: TGTGCCAGCAGCCGGATACTAGCGGGAGCGGGAGAGACCCAGTACTTC.

The chain employs TRBV28 and TRBJ1-2, with a tentative D call TRBD1 (5 bases). Trimming cost V 10 bases and J 4 bases, with 13 bases left between them. This CDR3 has 12 amino acids. Germline values: CDR1 MDHEN, CDR2 SYDVKM. Here the CDR3 DNA reads TGTGCCACCTTCTCCAGGGTCTATGGCTACACCTTC. Protein product: CATFSRVYGYTF.

CDR3 DNA: TGTGCCACCAGCCATTCCCCAGCGGCGCTTTTCTATGGCTACACCTTC. Protein product: CATSHSPAALFYGYTF. The V gene is TRBV15, the J gene TRBJ1-2; no firm D call. Trimming shortened V by 5 bases and J by 4 bases, and 20 bases separated the two germline ends. This CDR3 is 16 amino acids long. Germline lookup yields CDR1 LNHNV and CDR2 YYDKDF (reference sequence).

This clone was detected once. V and J are TRBV5-1 and TRBJ2-3; D is perhaps TRBD1 (5 bases). The CDR3 covers 15 residues. Deletions cut 4 bases from V and 2 bases from J, with 14 bases between. Germline-derived CDR1 and CDR2 are SGHRS and YFSETQ. CDR3 region: CASSPPTDLTDTQYF. In DNA, the CDR3 is TGCGCCAGCAGCCCCCCGACAGACCTCACAGATACGCAGTATTTT.

About this clone: Other DNA sequences in this specimen translate into the identical CDR3. This chain joins TRBV5-1 and TRBJ2-5; D is uncertain. Per the germline V gene, CDR1 is SGHRS and CDR2 is YFSETQ. V gave up 2 bases and J gave up 2 bases, with 1 base separating them. This CDR3 spans 11 amino acids. The CDR3 bases are TGCGCCAGCAGCTTACAAGAGACCCAGTACTTC. Protein sequence: CASSLQETQYF.

As for this clone: This same CDR3 is encoded by further DNA sequences in the sample. The gene calls are TRBV29-1 and TRBJ2-5; no firm D call. The germline V gene has CDR1 SQVTM and CDR2 ANQGSEA. V was cut by 1 base and J by 5 bases, with 5 bases left in between. The CDR3 has 11 residues. CDR3 sequence (DNA): TGCAGCGTTGAAGTCGGGGAGACCCAGTACTTC. Residues: CSVEVGETQYF.

This clone came up once. The chain couples TRBV7-8 to TRBJ2-5; a possible D gene is TRBD1 (6 bases). CDR3 length equals 16 residues. The germline V gene encodes CDR1 SGHVS and CDR2 FQNEAQ. Deletions cut 5 bases from V and 4 bases from J, with 20 bases between. The CDR3 sequence is CASSPQQGGIRETQYF. The DNA for the CDR3 is TGTGCCAGCAGCCCGCAACAGGGTGGTATCCGAGAGACCCAGTACTTC.

This clone has a single count. In DNA form, the CDR3 reads TGTGCCAGCAGCCAGGGGGGCTCGGGTATCGAGCAGTTCTTC. Translation gives CASSQGGSGIEQFF. The chain has TRBV3-1 (or the pseudogene TRBV3-2) and TRBJ2-1; the D gene could be TRBD1 or TRBD2 (6 bases each). Germline V gene lookup returns CDR1 LGHDT and CDR2 YNNKEL (reference sequence). The CDR3 has 14 amino acids. Trimming left V 3 bases short and J 10 bases short, with 16 bases between.

The CDR3 spells CASSLTTGKVYF. CDR3 DNA: TGTGCCAGCAGTCTCACGACAGGCAAAGTGTACTTC. The V call is TRBV28, the J call TRBJ2-7; TRBD1 might be the D (6 bases). V was shortened by 5 bases and J by 12 bases, with 17 bases between the two germline ends. The CDR3 totals 12 residues. CDR1 MDHEN and CDR2 SYDVKM come from the germline V gene.

The chain couples TRBV7-9 to TRBJ2-3, with D possibly matching TRBD1 (6 bases). The CDR3 runs to 13 residues. Trimming removed 5 bases from V and 3 bases from J, with 9 bases in between. Germline V gene lookup returns CDR1 SEHNR and CDR2 FQNEAQ (reference sequence). In DNA form, the CDR3 reads TGTGCCAGCAGCACAACAGGGACAGATACGCAGTATTTT. Translating it yields CASSTTGTDTQYF.